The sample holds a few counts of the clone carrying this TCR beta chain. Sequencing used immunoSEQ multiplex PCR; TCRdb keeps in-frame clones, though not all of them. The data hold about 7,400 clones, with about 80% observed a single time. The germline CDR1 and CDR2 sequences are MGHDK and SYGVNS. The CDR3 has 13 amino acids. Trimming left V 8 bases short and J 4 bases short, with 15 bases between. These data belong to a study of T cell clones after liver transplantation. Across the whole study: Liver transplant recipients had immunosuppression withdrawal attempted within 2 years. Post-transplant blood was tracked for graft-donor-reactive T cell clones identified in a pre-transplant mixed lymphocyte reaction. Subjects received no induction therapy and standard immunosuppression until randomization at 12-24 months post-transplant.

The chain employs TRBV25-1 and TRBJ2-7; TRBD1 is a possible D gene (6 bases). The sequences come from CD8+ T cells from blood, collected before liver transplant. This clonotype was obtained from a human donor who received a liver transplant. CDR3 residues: CASLGQTAYEQYF. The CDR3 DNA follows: TGTGCCAGCTTAGGACAGACTGCTTACGAGCAGTACTTC.